Each of the 4 T cell receptor beta chains below was sequenced from the same sample in a study of low-dose radiotherapy and immunotherapy resistance in tumors. Priming of first-strand cDNA relied on TRAV- and TRBV-specific primers (covering alpha and beta chains). The TCRs were subjected to amplification over around 18 PCR cycles employing a constant-region primer in conjunction with a V-primer adapter. MiXCR, run by TCRdb on the reads, gives a single entry per CDR3 protein. The data contain over 14,000 distinct CDR3 sequences, about half of them singletons. All receptors come from a human donor with advanced metastatic prostate, ovarian, gallbladder or colorectal cancer (not recorded which). This table probably holds off-target reads from a library built for another chain.

This chain connects TRBV3-1 to TRBJ1-1, with TRBD1 matching 11 bases. The V gene's germline CDR1 is LGHDT and CDR2 YNNKEL (reference sequence). The CDR3 has 15 amino acids. V lost 3 bases and J lost 4; bases outside the gene matches: 4. The CDR3 nucleotides read TGTGCCAGCAGCCAGCGGACAGGGGGCGGCACTGAAGCTTTCTTT. Protein sequence: CASSQRTGGGTEAFF.

CDR3 DNA sequence: TGTGCCAGCAGCCAAGATAATCACGGTTTACCCCTCCACTTT. The encoded protein is CASSQDNHGLPLHF. V and J are TRBV4-2 and TRBJ1-6; D unresolved. Trimming stripped 0 bases from V and 12 bases from J, with 12 bases between. Germline CDR1 reads LGHNA; CDR2 reads YNFKEQ. The CDR3 runs to 14 residues.

There are a few counts of this clonotype. The chain recombines TRBV29-1 with TRBJ1-2, with D possibly being TRBD1 (6 bases). The V end lost 0 bases, the J end lost 7 bases, and 15 bases lay between the germline ends. The CDR3 extends over 14 amino acids. The germline V gene encodes CDR1 SQVTM and CDR2 ANQGSEA. The CDR3 sequence is CSVEDPGGASGYTF. CDR3 DNA: TGCAGCGTTGAAGATCCGGGGGGGGCTTCTGGCTACACCTTC. Variable domain in full (rest from reference TRBV29-1 and TRBJ1-2): SAVISQKPSRDICQRGTSLTIQCQVDSQVTMMFWYRQQPGQSLTLIATANQGSEATYESGFVIDKFPISRPNLTFSTLTVSNMSPEDSSIYLCSVEDPGGASGYTFGSGTRLTVV.

J is TRBJ2-5 and V is TRBV20-1; D is unresolved. The CDR3 runs 11 residues. CDR1 is DFQATT and CDR2 is SNEGSKA in the germline V gene (reference sequence). Trimming shortened V by 7 bases and J by 2 bases, and 8 bases separated the two germline ends. The CDR3 reads CSVERQETQYF. The CDR3 nucleotides read TGCAGTGTGGAGAGGCAAGAGACCCAGTACTTC.